This T cell receptor beta chain was profiled in a study of a mutant IDH1 vaccine in newly diagnosed glioma. The overall study: In weeks 1, 3, 5, 7, 11, 15, 19 and 23, patients were immunized, eight times in all. Overall study results and limits: Pseudoprogression appears to have had no connection to changes in top peripheral T cell clonotypes.

Time point reported: week 11, during vaccination. The investigators gave 300 ug of mutant IDH1 20-mer peptide in each vaccine dose, together with topical imiquimod. Here immunoSEQ multiplex PCR was the method, and the copy in TCRdb shows in-frame clones only, minus some. The repertoire has tens of thousands of clones, roughly 90% of them found once; the top ten carry less than 25%. As to this clone: Its antigen is unidentified.

The sample here was PBMCs, taken from a glioma patient whose treatment included an IDH1 peptide vaccine. This receptor was obtained from a man aged 18 to 29 with glioma.

The CDR3 nucleotides are TGTGCCAGCAGCGTAGAGAACAGTATGGCCTACACCTTC. Its protein product is CASSVENSMAYTF. This rearrangement joins TRBV9 to TRBJ1-2; no clear D gene. This CDR3 has 13 residues. V shed 0 bases and J shed 10 bases, with 13 bases lying between them. The germline gives CDR1 SGDLS, CDR2 YYNGEE.